The rows below give T cell receptor beta chains drawn from one sample of a study of response to subunit inactivated influenza vaccine. One entry per CDR3 protein results from TCRdb running MiXCR on the RT-PCR reads. The sample has about 190,000 distinct CDR3 sequences; approximately 14% are singletons. Specimen: CD8+ T cells sorted from PBMCs, collected 5 days after vaccination. These receptors were taken from a man between 45 and 60 years old who received an inactivated influenza vaccine. The CDR3 runs from the conserved cysteine through the conserved F or W. The D gene is left open where the match is weak. The listing skips clone size in some rows; elsewhere it reads once, few, many or a size class.

>TRBV7-9|TRBJ1-1|-|-
TGTGCCAGCAGTCCTCCGACAGTTAATGAAGCTTTCTTT
CASSPPTVNEAFF
>TRBV6-1|TRBJ1-3|-|-
TGTGCCACCCAGGGCGGGATCTCTGGAAACACCATATATTTT
CATQGGISGNTIYF
>TRBV2|TRBJ2-3|few|TRBD2
TGTGCCAGCAGTGAAGCGTGGACTAGCGGGGACACAGATACGCAGTATTTT
CASSEAWTSGDTDTQYF
>TRBV7-6|TRBJ2-1|-|TRBD2
TGTGCCAGCAGCTTAGCTAGCGGGAGGAACTCCTACAATGAGCAGTTCTTC
CASSLASGRNSYNEQFF
>TRBV6-1|TRBJ2-5|-|TRBD1
TGTGCCAGCAGTACCCACAGGGGGCAAGAGACCCAGTACTTC
CASSTHRGQETQYF
>TRBV6-2/TRBV6-3|TRBJ2-6|many|-
TGTGCCAGCAGGGAGTCCGAGTGGCGACTTGGGGCCAACGTCCTGACTTTC
CASRESEWRLGANVLTF
>TRBV9|TRBJ2-7|few|TRBD2
TGTGCCAGCAGCGCCACCTCGAAGACTAGCGGGATGGGGGAGCAGTACTTC
CASSATSKTSGMGEQYF
>TRBV10-2|TRBJ1-1|many|-
TGCGCCAGCAGTGTGGGGGTTGCCACTGAAGCTTTCTTT
CASSVGVATEAFF
>TRBV20-1|TRBJ2-1|few|TRBD2
TGCAGTGCTAGAGATCTAGCGGCAAACAATGAGCAGTTCTTC
CSARDLAANNEQFF
>TRBV6-1|TRBJ1-2|-|TRBD1
TGTGCCAGCAGGCATGATCAGGGGGCTCTTGGCTACACCTTC
CASRHDQGALGYTF
>TRBV28|TRBJ2-2|-|-
TGTGCCAGCAGTTTATGGTTTGAGGGGTCGAACACCGGGGAGCTGTTTTTT
CASSLWFEGSNTGELFF
>TRBV7-9|TRBJ2-3|-|-
TGTGCCAGCAGACACTGGACAGATAGCACAGATACGCAGTATTTT
CASRHWTDSTDTQYF
>TRBV10-2|TRBJ2-4|few|TRBD2
TGCGCCAGCAGCAATGGACTAGTTTCGGACATTCAGTACTTC
CASSNGLVSDIQYF
>TRBV10-3|TRBJ2-2|-|TRBD2
TGTGCCACCCGACTAGCGGGAGAAGGGGCCGGGGAGCTGTTTTTT
CATRLAGEGAGELFF